A selection of T cell receptor beta chains follows, all from one sample in a study of shared clonotypes between healthy human individuals. Profiled with immunoSEQ multiplex PCR; TCRdb holds only in-frame clones, not every one. Here the sample spans about 990,000 clones, around three quarters being singletons. The sequencing sample was made of memory CD4+ T cells from PBMCs. The receptors here all came from a man aged 18-30 years in good health. Some clones in this sample may be carry-over from other donors' samples. Each CDR3 is given with its conserved first and last residue. The D gene is left open where the match is weak. The size entry is marked missing in some rows and otherwise reads once, few, many or a size class.

d_gene,v_gene,j_gene,abundance,CDR3aa,CDR3nt
TRBD2,TRBV9,TRBJ2-1,-,CASSGLAGAGEQFF,TGTGCCAGCAGCGGACTAGCGGGAGCGGGTGAGCAGTTCTTC
TRBD2,TRBV4-2,TRBJ2-7,once,CASSSAGGPVSEQYF,TGTGCCAGCAGCTCCGCGGGAGGGCCTGTCTCCGAGCAGTACTTC
TRBD1,TRBV2,TRBJ1-3,-,CASRGTVSGNTIYF,TGTGCCAGCAGGGGGACAGTATCCGGAAACACCATATATTTT
TRBD1,TRBV7-2,TRBJ1-1,once,CASTLGRTGGGNTEAFF,TGTGCCAGCACCCTGGGTAGGACAGGTGGAGGGAACACTGAAGCTTTCTTT
TRBD1,TRBV6-5,TRBJ2-2,-,CASSSRDRGSGELFF,TGTGCCAGCAGTTCCCGGGACAGGGGCTCCGGGGAGCTGTTTTTT
-,TRBV2,TRBJ2-7,many,CASRLGLGQYF,TGTGCCAGCAGGCTGGGATTGGGGCAGTACTTC
-,TRBV5-5,TRBJ2-5,few,CASSGGGLETQYF,TGTGCCAGCAGCGGCGGCGGGTTAGAGACCCAGTACTTC
TRBD2,TRBV29-1,TRBJ2-7,-,CSIASGYEQYF,TGCAGCATCGCTAGCGGCTACGAGCAGTACTTC
TRBD1,TRBV18,TRBJ2-3,-,CASSPLGQGADTQYF,TGTGCCAGCTCACCACTCGGACAGGGTGCAGATACGCAGTATTTT
-,TRBV10-3,TRBJ2-7,once,CAISRDTPYEQYF,TGTGCCATCAGCCGGGACACCCCCTACGAGCAGTACTTC
TRBD1,TRBV19,TRBJ2-2,-,CASTNNRGPYTGELFF,TGTGCCAGTACGAACAACAGGGGGCCGTACACCGGGGAGCTGTTTTTT
TRBD1,TRBV5-1,TRBJ2-6,once,CASSFSGTGMAGANVLTF,TGCGCCAGCAGCTTTTCCGGGACAGGCATGGCCGGGGCCAACGTCCTGACTTTC
-,TRBV15,TRBJ2-7,-,CATSRGTNSYEQYF,TGTGCCACCAGCAGGGGGACCAACTCCTACGAGCAGTACTTC
TRBD1,TRBV28,TRBJ1-1,-,CASLLDRETEAFF,TGTGCCAGCCTTCTCGACAGGGAAACTGAAGCTTTCTTT
-,TRBV5-5,TRBJ1-1,few,CASSLEGGPGAAEAFF,TGTGCCAGCAGCTTGGAAGGGGGTCCAGGGGCGGCTGAAGCTTTCTTT
-,TRBV5-1,TRBJ2-3,-,CASSLNPQGTQYF,TGCGCCAGCAGCTTGAATCCGCAGGGTACGCAGTATTTT
-,TRBV19,TRBJ2-7,-,CASSMIQGEDEQYF,TGTGCCAGTAGTATGATCCAGGGTGAAGACGAGCAGTACTTC
-,TRBV29-1,TRBJ1-1,-,CSVALFRTEAFF,TGCAGCGTCGCCCTTTTTAGGACTGAAGCTTTCTTT
TRBD1,TRBV5-1,TRBJ1-2,once,CASSLAGTEDYGYTF,TGCGCCAGCAGCTTGGCCGGGACAGAAGACTATGGCTACACCTTC
-,TRBV6-6,TRBJ1-3,-,CASSYDRGGNTIYF,TGTGCCAGCAGTTATGACCGGGGAGGAAACACCATATATTTT
TRBD1,TRBV28,TRBJ2-1,once,CASSSPGGRSYNEQFF,TGTGCCAGCAGTTCCCCAGGGGGAAGGTCCTACAATGAGCAGTTCTTC
-,TRBV9,TRBJ2-3,-,CASSAQQTDTQYF,TGTGCCAGCAGCGCACAGCAGACAGATACGCAGTATTTT
-,TRBV9,TRBJ1-5,-,CASSVGDGGYQPQHF,TGTGCCAGCAGCGTAGGGGATGGGGGTTATCAGCCCCAGCATTTT
-,TRBV18,TRBJ2-5,-,CASSPGSTVETQYF,TGTGCCAGCTCACCAGGGAGTACGGTGGAGACCCAGTACTTC
-,TRBV28,TRBJ1-2,few,CASSLRRVRGYTF,TGTGCCAGCAGTTTAAGAAGGGTCCGAGGCTACACCTTC
-,TRBV11-3,TRBJ2-7,-,CASSITTGEQYF,TGTGCCAGCAGCATAACAACGGGGGAGCAGTACTTC
TRBD2,TRBV19,TRBJ2-6,-,CASRPGGIATGANVLTF,TGTGCCAGTAGGCCGGGGGGTATAGCTACTGGGGCCAACGTCCTGACTTTC
TRBD2,TRBV2,TRBJ2-3,-,CASSELTSGIGGTQYF,TGTGCCAGCAGTGAACTTACTAGCGGGATAGGTGGTACGCAGTATTTT
-,TRBV9,TRBJ2-2,-,CASSPPRDEVLNTGELFF,TGTGCCAGCAGCCCACCCCGGGACGAAGTTTTGAACACCGGGGAGCTGTTTTTT
-,TRBV6-5,TRBJ2-2,-,CASRRHAGELFF,TGTGCCAGCAGGAGACACGCCGGGGAGCTGTTTTTT
-,TRBV28,TRBJ1-3,-,CASSVTGNTIYF,TGTGCCAGCAGTGTAACAGGAAACACCATATATTTT
TRBD2,TRBV6-6,TRBJ2-4,-,CASSGEGQNIQYF,TGTGCCAGCAGTGGGGAGGGGCAAAACATTCAGTACTTC
TRBD1,TRBV9,TRBJ2-7,-,CASSVGQGAAYEQYF,TGTGCCAGCAGCGTAGGACAGGGGGCCGCCTACGAGCAGTACTTC
TRBD2,TRBV30,TRBJ2-2,-,CAWSQKTGLAGANTGELFF,TGTGCCTGGAGCCAAAAAACGGGCCTAGCGGGAGCGAACACCGGGGAGCTGTTTTTT
TRBD2,TRBV7-3,TRBJ2-1,-,CASSSGTSGRNEQFF,TGTGCCAGCAGCTCCGGGACTAGCGGGAGGAATGAGCAGTTCTTC
TRBD1,TRBV18,TRBJ1-1,-,CASSSYGTGNTEAFF,TGTGCCAGCTCCAGCTACGGGACAGGGAACACTGAAGCTTTCTTT
-,TRBV7-2,TRBJ2-1,-,CASSSPTPSYNEQFF,TGTGCCAGCAGCTCACCGACCCCCTCCTACAATGAGCAGTTCTTC
TRBD2,TRBV7-6,TRBJ2-7,-,CASSSQTSGSSAYEQYF,TGTGCCAGCAGCTCCCAAACTAGCGGGAGTAGCGCCTACGAGCAGTACTTC
TRBD2,TRBV27,TRBJ2-2,-,CARLRGGLGGELFF,TGTGCCAGACTCCGGGGGGGGCTGGGCGGGGAGCTGTTTTTT
TRBD2,TRBV7-2,TRBJ2-5,-,CASSPFRTSGGLQYF,TGTGCCAGCAGCCCATTTCGGACTAGCGGGGGCCTTCAGTACTTC
TRBD2,TRBV25-1,TRBJ2-2,-,CASSESASGSLGGGELFF,TGTGCCAGCAGTGAATCGGCTAGCGGGAGTCTCGGGGGCGGGGAGCTGTTTTTT
TRBD1,TRBV18,TRBJ1-1,-,CASSAGQGTFNTEAFF,TGTGCCAGCTCAGCGGGACAGGGGACCTTTAACACTGAAGCTTTCTTT
-,TRBV7-4,TRBJ1-2,-,CASSSKSSPPGQPNYGYTF,TGTGCCAGCAGTTCAAAATCTAGCCCCCCCGGACAGCCAAACTATGGCTACACCTTC
-,TRBV19,TRBJ1-5,-,CASSRGGSGAYSNQPQHF,TGTGCCAGTAGTAGGGGGGGTAGCGGGGCTTATAGCAATCAGCCCCAGCATTTT
-,TRBV6-1,TRBJ2-3,-,CASRLHTDTQYF,TGTGCCAGCAGGCTGCACACAGATACGCAGTATTTT
-,TRBV11-2,TRBJ2-7,-,CASSFAPASYEQYF,TGTGCCAGCAGCTTCGCTCCAGCCTCCTACGAGCAGTACTTC
-,TRBV19,TRBJ2-1,-,CASSIVGLGEQFF,TGTGCCAGTAGTATTGTGGGGTTGGGCGAGCAGTTCTTC
-,TRBV29-1,TRBJ2-3,few,CSVGALGASGTDTQYF,TGCAGCGTTGGTGCCCTGGGGGCGTCAGGCACAGATACGCAGTATTTT
TRBD1,TRBV9,TRBJ1-4,-,CASSNRQGTNEKLFF,TGTGCCAGCAGCAATCGACAGGGGACTAATGAAAAACTGTTTTTT
-,TRBV5-1,TRBJ2-3,-,CASSLESYLTDTQYF,TGCGCCAGCAGCTTGGAAAGTTATCTCACAGATACGCAGTATTTT
-,TRBV16,TRBJ1-4,few,CASRDAVATNEKLFF,TGTGCCAGCAGGGATGCGGTTGCAACTAATGAAAAACTGTTTTTT
-,TRBV25-1,TRBJ1-2,-,CASKPGPGVGGYTF,TGTGCCAGCAAGCCGGGACCCGGAGTCGGTGGCTACACCTTC
TRBD2,TRBV10-1,TRBJ2-5,-,CASNRIGRTPETQYF,TGCGCCAGCAATCGGATCGGGAGGACCCCAGAGACCCAGTACTTC
-,TRBV11-2,TRBJ2-7,-,CASSSWTAYEQYF,TGTGCCAGCAGCTCTTGGACCGCCTACGAGCAGTACTTC